The 18 T cell receptor beta chains reported below all come from one sample, sequenced in a study of cytomegalovirus exposure and HLA in healthy donors. In the PCR, 60 Vbeta and 13 Jbeta primers were used. Produced via immunoSEQ multiplex PCR; TCRdb's table is partial and in-frame only. The data show 85,000 to 100,000 clones, around 67% seen once. The source material was PBMCs. All receptors come from a human donor in good health.

The rearrangement joins TRBV12-5 to TRBJ1-2; D unresolved. The V gene's germline CDR1 is LGHNT and CDR2 FRNRAP. V dropped 0 bases and J dropped 8 bases, with 13 bases sitting between them. The CDR3 consists of 14 residues. The CDR3 here is CASGLVRRRGGYTF. The DNA for the CDR3 is TGTGCTAGTGGTTTGGTTAGGCGAAGAGGAGGCTACACCTTC.

The V and J genes are TRBV5-1 and TRBJ2-2; TRBD2 matches 8 bases. V was clipped by 4 bases and J by 6 bases; unmatched bases: 5. The V gene's germline CDR1 is SGHRS and CDR2 YFSETQ. CDR3 length: 14 amino acids. CDR3 sequence: CASSPGGAAGELFF. The CDR3 bases are TGCGCCAGCAGCCCCGGGGGGGCAGCCGGGGAGCTGTTTTTT.

This clone showed up just once. DNA for the CDR3: TGTGCCAGCAGTTACTCCGGGACAGGGGGCTATGGCTACACCTTC. Its translation is CASSYSGTGGYGYTF. The chain employs TRBV6-5 and TRBJ1-2; 11 bases map to TRBD1. The germline CDR1 and CDR2 sequences are MNHEY and SVGAGI. V gave up 0 bases and J gave up 4 bases; unmatched junction bases: 1. This CDR3 contains 15 residues.

The chain joins TRBV11-3 to TRBJ1-2; unclear D gene. The V gene's germline CDR1 is SGHNT and CDR2 YENEEA. The CDR3 consists of 13 residues. V was trimmed by 5 bases and J by 7 bases, leaving 14 bases between them. CDR3 in amino acids: CASSQQRLGGYTF. As DNA, the CDR3 is TGTGCCAGCAGCCAGCAGCGACTTGGTGGCTACACCTTC.

The chain has TRBV19 and TRBJ1-2; D gene uncertain. V was clipped by 3 bases and J by 4 bases, with 9 bases between them. The germline CDR1 and CDR2 sequences are LNHDA and SQIVND (reference sequence). The CDR3 consists of 13 residues. For the CDR3, the DNA is TGTGCCAGTAGTATTGGCGGCATCTATGGCTACACCTTC. Protein: CASSIGGIYGYTF.

The chain carries TRBV30 and TRBJ2-7, with TRBD2 matching 11 bases. Germline CDR1 GTSNPN, CDR2 SVGIG (reference sequence). This CDR3 is built from 16 residues. After removal of 0 bases from V and 0 bases from J, the junction contained 4 bases not matched to a gene. The CDR3 protein is CAWSVLAGAYSYEQYF. In DNA, the CDR3 is TGTGCCTGGAGTGTACTAGCGGGGGCCTACTCCTACGAGCAGTACTTC.

This rearrangement joins TRBV4-3 to TRBJ1-2; a possible D gene is TRBD1 (5 bases). V lost 4 bases, J lost 4 bases, and 10 bases lay in between. The germline gives CDR1 LGHNA, CDR2 YSLEER. The CDR3 consists of 13 residues. DNA of the CDR3: TGCGCCAGCAGCCGTGCGGGGCCCTATGGCTACACCTTC. The encoded protein is CASSRAGPYGYTF.

The rearrangement uses TRBV18 and TRBJ2-7; TRBD1 matches 7 bases. The CDR3 is 14 amino acids. V was pared by 3 bases and J by 3 bases, with 5 bases of the junction left unmatched. Germline V gene lookup returns CDR1 KGHSH and CDR2 LQKENI. The CDR3 DNA sequence: TGTGCCAGCTCACCGGTGGGACAGCGCTACGAGCAGTACTTC. As protein: CASSPVGQRYEQYF.

This clone was detected only a few times. The chain recombines TRBV11-2 with TRBJ2-7; 8 bases align to TRBD1. Germline values: CDR1 SGHAT, CDR2 FQNNGV. Trimming removed 3 bases from V and 1 base from J; junction bases left unmatched: 2. CDR3 length: 14 amino acids. CDR3 loop: CASSLDRVSYEQYF. The CDR3 DNA is TGTGCCAGCAGCTTGGACAGGGTGTCCTACGAGCAGTACTTC.

The gene calls are TRBV5-1 and TRBJ2-3; 7 nucleotides line up with TRBD2. The CDR3 contains 15 residues. Unmatched junction bases numbered 11, after V lost 5 bases and J lost 5 bases. Germline-derived CDR1 and CDR2 are SGHRS and YFSETQ. The CDR3 region is CASRGRGLMGDTQYF. CDR3 DNA sequence: TGCGCCAGCAGAGGGAGGGGATTGATGGGAGATACGCAGTATTTT. Complete variable domain (other parts from reference TRBV5-1 and TRBJ2-3): KAGVTQTPRYLIKTRGQQVTLSCSPISGHRSVSWYQQTPGQGLQFLFEYFSETQRNKGNFPGRFSGRQFSNSRSEMNVSTLELGDSALYLCASRGRGLMGDTQYFGPGTRLTVL.

Note on this clone: The junction departs from germline at one end; a sequencing error may be responsible. Other DNA sequences in the same sample also yield this CDR3. The gene calls are TRBV25-1 and TRBJ2-7; tentative D call: TRBD2 (7 bases). The CDR3 is 16 residues long. Germline V gives CDR1 MGHDK, CDR2 SYGVNS. The CDR3 loop reads CASRTLGAGAGGEQYF. The CDR3 nucleotides read TGCGCCAGCAGGACCCTCGGGGCGGGGGCCGGGGGGGAGCAGTACTTC.

The chain has TRBV7-3 and TRBJ2-3, with TRBD2 identical over 9 bases. V was pared by 4 bases and J by 2 bases, with 10 bases of the junction left unmatched. This CDR3 is 17 amino acids long. Germline V gene sequence: CDR1 SGHTA, CDR2 FQGTGA. In DNA form, the CDR3 reads TGTGCCAGCAGCTCGAAACCGGGACTAGCTAACACAGATACGCAGTATTTT. It translates to CASSSKPGLANTDTQYF. The full variable domain, in which reference TRBV7-3 and TRBJ2-3 provide the parts outside the CDR3, is GAGVSQTPSNKVTEKGKYVELRCDPISGHTALYWYRQSLGQGPEFLIYFQGTGAADDSGLPNDRFFAVRPEGSVSTLKIQRTERGDSAVYLCASSSKPGLANTDTQYFGPGTRLTVL.

The chain has TRBV5-1 and TRBJ1-4; TRBD1 agrees at 9 bases. Germline V gene data show CDR1 as SGHRS and CDR2 as YFSETQ. The CDR3 length is 16 residues. Trimming took 3 bases from V and 3 from J; bases not matched to a gene: 6. This CDR3 is CASSWTGQGPNEKLFF. DNA of the CDR3: TGCGCCAGCAGCTGGACCGGACAGGGGCCTAATGAAAAACTGTTTTTT.

The chain has TRBV5-1 and TRBJ1-1; the match to TRBD1 covers 12 bases. Germline lookup yields CDR1 SGHRS and CDR2 YFSETQ. The CDR3 spans 15 residues. Trimming cost V 5 bases and J 2 bases; bases outside gene matches: 4. The CDR3 coding sequence is TGCGCCAGCAGGGGACAGGGGGCTCTTAACACTGAAGCTTTCTTT. Translated: CASRGQGALNTEAFF.

The sample holds one count of this clone. In nucleotides, the CDR3 is TGTGCCAGCAGCCCAGGGGCCGGGAATCAGCCCCAGCATTTT. Translation: CASSPGAGNQPQHF. The chain couples TRBV9 to TRBJ1-5; D may be TRBD1 (6 bases). Looked up from germline, CDR1 is SGDLS and CDR2 is YYNGEE. The CDR3 runs to 14 residues. Trimming pared 4 bases from V and 4 bases from J, leaving 12 bases between.

This clone appeared a few times. The sample holds other DNA sequences that translate to the same CDR3. DNA of the CDR3: TGCGCCAGCAGTCTCGGACAGGGGGGGACTGAAGCTTTCTTT. Translating gives CASSLGQGGTEAFF. This rearrangement joins TRBV5-1 to TRBJ1-1, with 10 bases aligning to TRBD1. V trimming: 5 bases; J trimming: 5 bases; junction bases outside the gene matches: 6. From germline, CDR1 is SGHRS and CDR2 YFSETQ. The CDR3 covers 14 residues.

The chain joins TRBV5-4 to TRBJ2-3, with D possibly being TRBD2 (6 bases). The length of the CDR3 is 14 residues. V lost 0 bases, J lost 2 bases, and 7 bases lay in between. Germline loops: CDR1 SGHNT, CDR2 YYREEE (reference sequence). CDR3: CASSLARDTDTQYF. CDR3 bases: TGTGCCAGCAGCTTGGCGCGGGACACAGATACGCAGTATTTT. The variable domain in full, with the rest retrieved from reference TRBV5-4 and TRBJ2-3, is ETGVTQSPTHLIKTRGQQVTLRCSSQSGHNTVSWYQQALGQGPQFIFQYYREEENGRGNFPPRFSGLQFPNYSSELNVNALELDDSALYLCASSLARDTDTQYFGPGTRLTVL.

V gene TRBV4-3 combines with J gene TRBJ1-6; the D gene is possibly TRBD1 (6 bases). V lost 0 bases to trimming and J lost 3 bases, with 12 bases between them. The CDR3 consists of 17 residues. Germline CDR1 is LGHNA and CDR2 is YSLEER. In DNA, the CDR3 is TGCGCCAGCAGCCAAGATGCCCCGGACAGCTATAATTCACCCCTCCACTTT. This sequence encodes CASSQDAPDSYNSPLHF.